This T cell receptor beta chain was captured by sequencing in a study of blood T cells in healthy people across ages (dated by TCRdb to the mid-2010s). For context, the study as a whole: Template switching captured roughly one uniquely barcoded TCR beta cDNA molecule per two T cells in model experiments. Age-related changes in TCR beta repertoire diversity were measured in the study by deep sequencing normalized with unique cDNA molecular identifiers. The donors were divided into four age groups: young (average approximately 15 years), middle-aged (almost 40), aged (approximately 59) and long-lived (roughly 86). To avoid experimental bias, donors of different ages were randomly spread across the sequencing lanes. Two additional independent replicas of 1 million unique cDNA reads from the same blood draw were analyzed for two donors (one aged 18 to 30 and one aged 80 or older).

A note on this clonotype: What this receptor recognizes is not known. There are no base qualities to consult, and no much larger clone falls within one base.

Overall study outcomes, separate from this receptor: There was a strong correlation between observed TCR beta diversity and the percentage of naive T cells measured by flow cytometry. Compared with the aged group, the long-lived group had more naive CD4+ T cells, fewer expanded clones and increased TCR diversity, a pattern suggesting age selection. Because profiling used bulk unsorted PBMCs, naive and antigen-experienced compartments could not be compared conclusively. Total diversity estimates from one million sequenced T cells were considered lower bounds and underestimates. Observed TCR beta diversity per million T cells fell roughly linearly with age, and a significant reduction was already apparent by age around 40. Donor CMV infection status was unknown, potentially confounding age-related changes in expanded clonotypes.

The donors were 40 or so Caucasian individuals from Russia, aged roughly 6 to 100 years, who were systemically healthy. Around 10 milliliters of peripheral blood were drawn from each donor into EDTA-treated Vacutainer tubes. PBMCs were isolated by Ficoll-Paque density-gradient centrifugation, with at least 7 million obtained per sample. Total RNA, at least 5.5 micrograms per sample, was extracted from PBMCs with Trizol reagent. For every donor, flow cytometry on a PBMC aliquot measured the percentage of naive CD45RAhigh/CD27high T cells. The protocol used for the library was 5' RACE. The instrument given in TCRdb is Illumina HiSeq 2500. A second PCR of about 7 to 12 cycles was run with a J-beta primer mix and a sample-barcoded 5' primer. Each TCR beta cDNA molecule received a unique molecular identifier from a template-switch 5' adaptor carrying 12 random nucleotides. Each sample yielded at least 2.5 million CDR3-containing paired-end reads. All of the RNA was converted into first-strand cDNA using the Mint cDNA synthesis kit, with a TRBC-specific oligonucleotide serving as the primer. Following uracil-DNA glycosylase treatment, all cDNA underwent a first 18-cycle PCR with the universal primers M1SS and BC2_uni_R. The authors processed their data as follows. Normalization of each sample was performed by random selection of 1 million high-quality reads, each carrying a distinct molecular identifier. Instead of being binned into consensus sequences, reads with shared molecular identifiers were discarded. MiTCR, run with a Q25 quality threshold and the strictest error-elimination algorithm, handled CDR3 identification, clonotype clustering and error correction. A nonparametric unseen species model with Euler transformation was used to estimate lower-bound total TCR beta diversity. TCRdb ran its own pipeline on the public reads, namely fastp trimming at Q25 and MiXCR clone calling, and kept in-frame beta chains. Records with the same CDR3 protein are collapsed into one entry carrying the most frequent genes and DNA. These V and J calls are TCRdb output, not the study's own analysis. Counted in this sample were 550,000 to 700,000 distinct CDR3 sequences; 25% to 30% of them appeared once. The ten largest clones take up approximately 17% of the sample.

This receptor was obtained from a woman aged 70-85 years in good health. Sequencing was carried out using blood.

Here is the DNA: TGTGCCAGCAATCGACAGGGAGGGGAGACCCAGTACTTC. It specifies CASNRQGGETQYF. This chain joins TRBV12-3 or TRBV12-4 to TRBJ2-5; the D call could be TRBD1 or TRBD2, with each sharing 7 bases. Counted from cysteine to phenylalanine, this CDR3 has 13 amino acids. Only the CDR3 region is kept as DNA, spanning 39 bases read in frame from base 1. V is cut by 7 bases and J by 5 bases, and the space between the germline ends is 14 bases.